Below are 31 T cell receptor beta chains sequenced from a single sample in a study of T cell repertoires in cytomegalovirus infection. What these receptors recognize is not known. TCRdb used MiXCR to reprocess the reads, holding one entry per CDR3 protein. The table shows around 69,000 distinct CDR3 sequences, with less than 30% occurring only once. The specimen was CD8+ T cells from cultured PBMCs, collected from culture after CMV antigen stimulation. The receptor source for this set is a human donor in good health (CMV status not recorded). Some clones in this sample may be carry-over from other donors' samples.

This clonotype was counted between two and nine times. The gene calls are TRBV3-1 and TRBJ2-5; 10 nucleotides agree with TRBD1. V lost 4 bases and J lost 3; bases outside the gene matches: 5. Germline V lookup: CDR1 LGHDT, CDR2 YNNKEL (reference sequence). The CDR3 is 15 residues long. The CDR3 spells CASSPLGQGKETQYF. CDR3 coding DNA: TGTGCCAGCAGCCCCCTGGGACAGGGGAAAGAGACCCAGTACTTC.

This clonotype has a handful of counts. V is TRBV6-1 and J is TRBJ1-2, with D possibly TRBD1 on 6 matching bases. Germline CDR1 reads MNHNS; CDR2 reads SASEGT. Deletions cut 5 bases from V and 6 bases from J, with 19 bases between. The CDR3 contains 15 residues. The CDR3 protein is CASSPRGGAKDGYTF. CDR3 nucleotides: TGTGCCAGCAGTCCCCGGGGGGGGGCGAAGGATGGCTACACCTTC.

Only a few counts were recorded for this clonotype. This rearrangement joins TRBV4-3 to TRBJ1-1, with D unresolved. Germline CDR1 is LGHNA and CDR2 is YSLEER. With 3 bases removed from V and 0 bases from J, the gap between germline ends came to 11 bases. The CDR3 is made up of 15 amino acids. The CDR3 sequence: CASSQDDGLNTEAFF. The CDR3 region has the DNA TGCGCCAGCAGCCAGGACGACGGATTGAACACTGAAGCTTTCTTT.

This clonotype was found a few times. The CDR3 reads CASSYDRNNSPLHF. CDR3 DNA sequence: TGTGCCAGCAGTTACGACAGGAATAATTCACCCCTCCACTTT. The chain is built from TRBV6-5 and TRBJ1-6; TRBD1 is a possible D gene (6 bases). This CDR3 has 14 amino acids. Germline V lookup: CDR1 MNHEY, CDR2 SVGAGI. V gave up 2 bases and J gave up 5 bases, with 7 bases separating them.

The rearrangement links TRBV28 to TRBJ1-4; 8 nucleotides match TRBD1. In germline, CDR1 is MDHEN, CDR2 SYDVKM. V gave up 3 bases and J gave up 8 bases; unmatched junction bases: 8. The CDR3 runs to 15 residues. The CDR3 DNA reads TGTGCCAGCAGTTTCCCCGACAGGGGAGGAGAAAAACTGTTTTTT. The encoded protein is CASSFPDRGGEKLFF. Supplemented by reference TRBV28 and TRBJ1-4, the full variable domain reads DVKVTQSSRYLVKRTGEKVFLECVQDMDHENMFWYRQDPGLGLRLIYFSYDVKMKEKGDIPEGYSVSREKKERFSLILESASTNQTSMYLCASSFPDRGGEKLFFGSGTQLSVL.

This clonotype was seen ten or more times. J is TRBJ2-7 and V is TRBV7-3; D not certain. CDR3 length equals 13 residues. V lost 4 bases to trimming and J lost 6 bases, with 13 bases between them. CDR1 is SGHTA, CDR2 FQGTGA, per germline. The CDR3 here is CASSSALGSEQYF. CDR3 DNA: TGTGCCAGCAGCTCCGCGTTAGGAAGCGAGCAGTACTTC.

The chain has TRBV25-1 and TRBJ2-1; TRBD1 matches 9 bases. This CDR3 spans 19 amino acids. Germline CDR1 MGHDK, CDR2 SYGVNS. V lost 1 base to trimming and J lost 7 bases; unmatched junction nucleotides: 17. This CDR3 is CASSEFGTGTGRGYNEQFF. CDR3 nucleotide sequence: TGTGCCAGCAGTGAATTTGGGACAGGGACAGGCCGGGGCTATAATGAGCAGTTCTTC.

The chain employs TRBV7-6 and TRBJ2-1, with D possibly matching TRBD1 (6 bases). The V gene's germline CDR1 is SGHVS and CDR2 FNYEAQ. The CDR3 contains 14 residues. Between the trimmed V and J ends, which lost 6 bases and 4 bases, there was a span of 13 bases. The CDR3 spells CASRQRTVYNEQFF. In nucleotides, the CDR3 is TGTGCCAGCAGACAACGGACAGTTTACAATGAGCAGTTCTTC.

The chain couples TRBV5-4 to TRBJ2-6; D remains unclear. CDR3 length: 13 residues. CDR1 and CDR2 (germline): SGHNT, YYREEE (reference sequence). The germline V and J ends were trimmed by 4 bases and 0 bases, with 2 bases remaining between them. CDR3 bases: TGTGCCAGCAGCGACTCTGGGGCCAACGTCCTGACTTTC. Protein sequence: CASSDSGANVLTF.

At least ten counts were recorded for this clonotype. This chain joins TRBV7-2 and TRBJ2-1; no clear D. Between the trimmed V and J ends, which lost 0 bases and 2 bases, there was a span of 14 bases. The germline V gene encodes CDR1 SGHTA and CDR2 FQGNSA. The CDR3 is made up of 17 amino acids. In nucleotides, the CDR3 is TGTGCCAGCAGCTTAGCGCTGAGAACTGAAACCTACAATGAGCAGTTCTTC. Protein sequence: CASSLALRTETYNEQFF.

This clonotype was recorded a few times. The V gene is TRBV5-1, the J gene TRBJ2-7, with D possibly being TRBD2 (6 bases). V gave up 1 base and J gave up 5 bases, with 16 bases separating them. Per the germline V gene, CDR1 is SGHRS and CDR2 is YFSETQ. The CDR3 contains 15 residues. The CDR3 reads CASSLTRGSVDEQYF. CDR3 sequence (DNA): TGCGCCAGCAGCTTGACGCGGGGCTCCGTTGACGAGCAGTACTTC.

This clonotype is a singleton in its sample. The chain combines TRBV2 with TRBJ2-7; D unclear. Germline values: CDR1 SNHLY, CDR2 FYNNEI. Trimming left V 4 bases short and J 1 base short, with 14 bases between. The CDR3 has 15 amino acids. The CDR3 here is CASSVLPVPSYEQYF. The CDR3 DNA reads as TGTGCCAGCAGTGTCTTGCCAGTCCCATCCTACGAGCAGTACTTC.

To note about this clonotype: A much larger clone differs by one base, so this may be a read error. The gene calls are TRBV7-2 and TRBJ2-7; 10 bases agree with TRBD2. Trimming removed 5 bases from V and 8 bases from J; junction bases left unmatched: 12. This CDR3 contains 15 residues. CDR1 is SGHTA, CDR2 FQGNSA, per germline. The CDR3 sequence: CASSNQREGPYKQYF. The CDR3 DNA reads as TGTGCCAGCAGCAACCAGCGGGAGGGCCCATACAAGCAGTACTTC. The full variable domain, in which reference TRBV7-2 and TRBJ2-7 provide the parts outside the CDR3, is GAGVSQSPSNKVTEKGKDVELRCDPISGHTALYWYRQSLGQGLEFLIYFQGNSAPDKSGLPSDRFSAERTGGSVSTLTIQRTQQEDSAVYLCASSNQREGPYKQYFGPGTRLTVT.

At least ten counts were recorded for this clonotype. V and J are TRBV7-2 and TRBJ1-1; possible D gene TRBD1, 5 bases. The V and J ends lost 6 bases and 2 bases respectively, with 22 bases between them. Germline V gives CDR1 SGHTA, CDR2 FQGNSA. This CDR3 is 17 amino acids long. CDR3 nucleotide sequence: TGTGCCAGCAGACCGGGCATCATGGGGGGGTTAAACACTGAAGCTTTCTTT. As protein: CASRPGIMGGLNTEAFF.

The rearrangement links TRBV18 to TRBJ1-5; unclear D gene. The germline V gene encodes CDR1 KGHSH and CDR2 LQKENI. This CDR3 region has 18 residues. Trimming removed 3 bases from V and 0 bases from J, with 18 bases in between. In DNA, the CDR3 is TGTGCCAGCTCACCCCCCGGTAGTGGAGGTTATAGCAATCAGCCCCAGCATTTT. Translated, it gives CASSPPGSGGYSNQPQHF. The full variable domain, completed using reference TRBV18 and TRBJ1-5, is NAGVMQNPRHLVRRRGQEARLRCSPMKGHSHVYWYRQLPEEGLKFMVYLQKENIIDESGMPKERFSAEFPKEGPSILRIQQVVRGDSAAYFCASSPPGSGGYSNQPQHFGDGTRLSIL.

In DNA form, the CDR3 reads TGTGCCATCAGTGACCCGGGGGGGGAGACTGAAGCTTTCTTT. Its protein product is CAISDPGGETEAFF. The J gene is TRBJ1-1, the V gene TRBV10-3; D perhaps matches TRBD1 (5 bases). V was pared by 3 bases and J by 5 bases, with 13 bases between. In germline, CDR1 is ENHRY, CDR2 SYGVKD. The CDR3 totals 14 residues.

This clonotype has more than one count but fewer than ten. Compared with germline, one end of the junction differs, possibly owing to a read error. This chain links TRBV12-5 with TRBJ1-4; maybe TRBD1 (5 bases). The CDR3 runs 15 residues. Germline CDR1 reads LGHNT; CDR2 reads FRNRAP. As DNA, the CDR3 is TGTGCTAGTGGTTGGACCGGGACTACGGGCGAAAAATTGTTTTTT. Amino acids: CASGWTGTTGEKLFF.

This clonotype was observed a handful of times. The rearrangement joins TRBV6-2 or TRBV6-3 to TRBJ2-1; possible D gene TRBD2, 5 bases. The CDR3 sequence is 15 residues long. V was shortened by 2 bases and J by 12 bases, with 20 bases between the two germline ends. Germline V CDR1 and CDR2: MNHEY, SVGEGT. This CDR3 is CASSYVERYDEGQFF. For the CDR3, the DNA is TGTGCCAGCAGTTACGTGGAGCGGTACGACGAAGGGCAGTTCTTC.

This clonotype occurred a few times. The chain recombines TRBV7-7 with TRBJ2-2; 15 bases map to TRBD2. V was pared by 5 bases and J by 2 bases, with 12 bases of the junction left unmatched. CDR1 SSHAT and CDR2 FNYEAQ come from the germline V gene (reference sequence). The CDR3 is 20 residues long. The CDR3 nucleotides read TGTGCCAGCAGCCCCCTAGGTGGGACTAGCGGGGGGTTCAACACCGGGGAGCTGTTTTTT. It codes for CASSPLGGTSGGFNTGELFF.

The genes are TRBV27 and TRBJ2-6, with D maybe TRBD2 (6 bases). CDR1 MNHEY and CDR2 SMNVEV come from the germline V gene (reference sequence). The CDR3 has 16 residues. V was pared by 5 bases and J by 2 bases, with 13 bases between. CDR3 bases: TGTGCCAGCAGTCGAGGCGCGGGAACTGGGGCCAACGTCCTGACTTTC. The encoded protein is CASSRGAGTGANVLTF.

The V call is TRBV19, the J call TRBJ1-5; the match to TRBD1 covers 8 bases. The CDR3 is 15 amino acids. V was clipped by 6 bases and J by 2 bases; unmatched bases: 6. CDR1 is LNHDA and CDR2 is SQIVND in the germline V gene (reference sequence). CDR3 sequence (DNA): TGTGCCAGTAGCGAGACAGGGGCGCGCAATCAGCCCCAGCATTTT. Its translation is CASSETGARNQPQHF.

This chain connects TRBV3-1 to TRBJ2-7; D remains ambiguous. Germline-derived CDR1 and CDR2 are LGHDT and YNNKEL (reference sequence). The CDR3 consists of 12 residues. V was pared by 0 bases and J by 7 bases, with 7 bases between. In DNA form, the CDR3 reads TGTGCCAGCAGCCAAGATTTGTGGGAGCAGTACTTC. It specifies CASSQDLWEQYF.

The V call is TRBV28, the J call TRBJ2-3; 13 bases map to TRBD2. The CDR3 has 16 residues. J gave up 6 bases and V 3 bases, and 6 bases lay outside the gene matches. Germline V gene lookup returns CDR1 MDHEN and CDR2 SYDVKM. CDR3 nucleotide sequence: TGTGCCAGCAGTTTCCCTGGACTAGCGGGAGTTGATACGCAGTATTTT. Translation: CASSFPGLAGVDTQYF.

CDR3 coding DNA: TGCGCCAGCAGCCAGGCCGGGACAGGGTTAGAGACCCAGTACTTC. This translates into CASSQAGTGLETQYF. The rearrangement joins TRBV4-3 to TRBJ2-5, with 9 bases aligning to TRBD1. Per the germline V gene, CDR1 is LGHNA and CDR2 is YSLEER. V lost 3 bases, J lost 4 bases, and 6 bases stayed unmatched. The CDR3 totals 15 residues.

The CDR3 nucleotides read TGTGCCAGCAGTTCATTTAGTAGGGGGCAGTTCTTC. Translating gives CASSSFSRGQFF. V is TRBV11-2 and J is TRBJ2-1, with a possible D match to TRBD1 (5 bases). The CDR3 loop spans 12 amino acids. V lost 6 bases and J lost 12, with 15 bases in between. Germline CDR1 reads SGHAT; CDR2 reads FQNNGV.

This clonotype was counted a few times. The chain couples TRBV7-9 to TRBJ2-6; possibly TRBD2 for D (5 bases). Looked up from germline, CDR1 is SEHNR and CDR2 is FQNEAQ (reference sequence). The germline V and J ends were trimmed by 2 bases and 2 bases, with 7 bases remaining between them. This CDR3 is 15 amino acids long. The CDR3 is CASSLKGAGANVLTF. The CDR3 DNA reads as TGTGCCAGCAGCTTAAAGGGAGCTGGGGCCAACGTCCTGACTTTC.

This clonotype was detected only a few times. This chain connects TRBV2 to TRBJ2-5, with a weak D call TRBD2 (6 bases). This CDR3 is built from 12 residues. Deletions cut 6 bases from V and 1 base from J, with 6 bases between. Germline CDR1 is SNHLY and CDR2 is FYNNEI. The CDR3 region has the DNA TGTGCCAGCAGGGGGGGCCAAGAGACCCAGTACTTC. Its translation is CASRGGQETQYF.

As to this clonotype: A clone one base away is much larger, so this may be a read error. J is TRBJ2-1 and V is TRBV7-6; D is uncertain. Germline CDR1 is SGHVS and CDR2 is FNYEAQ. CDR3 length equals 13 residues. The CDR3 loop reads CVSDETSYNEQFF. The CDR3 DNA reads TGTGTCAGCGATGAGACCTCCTACAATGAGCAGTTCTTC.

The J gene is TRBJ2-7, the V gene TRBV7-9, with 7 bases matching TRBD1. Trimming removed 5 bases from V and 1 base from J; junction bases left unmatched: 5. The CDR3 covers 14 residues. The V gene's germline CDR1 is SEHNR and CDR2 FQNEAQ (reference sequence). The CDR3 DNA is TGTGCCAGCAGCCGCCGGGACAGATCCTACGAGCAGTACTTC. Translated, it gives CASSRRDRSYEQYF. The variable domain in full, completed from reference TRBV7-9 and TRBJ2-7, reads DTGVSQNPRHKITKRGQNVTFRCDPISEHNRLYWYRQTLGQGPEFLTYFQNEAQLEKSRLLSDRFSAERPKGSFSTLEIQRTEQGDSAMYLCASSRRDRSYEQYFGPGTRLTVT.

The CDR3 region has the DNA TGCGCCAGCAGCCAAGATATAGCCTACGAGCAGTACTTC. Residues: CASSQDIAYEQYF. The chain combines TRBV4-3 with TRBJ2-7, with D hard to call. CDR1 is LGHNA, CDR2 YSLEER, per germline. V shed 0 bases and J shed 2 bases, with 5 bases lying between them. The CDR3 sequence is 13 residues long.

The chain couples TRBV13 to TRBJ2-7, with TRBD1 identical over 8 bases. Germline V gives CDR1 PRHDT, CDR2 FYEKMQ (reference sequence). V gave up 5 bases and J gave up 12 bases; unmatched junction bases: 15. The CDR3 sequence is 14 residues long. The CDR3 sequence: CASSQGGQDPSPYF. CDR3 DNA sequence: TGTGCCAGCAGCCAAGGGGGACAGGATCCCTCACCGTACTTC. The entire variable domain, with the rest obtained from reference TRBV13 and TRBJ2-7, is as follows: AAGVIQSPRHLIKEKRETATLKCYPIPRHDTVYWYQQGPGQDPQFLISFYEKMQSDKGSIPDRFSAQQFSDYHSELNMSSLELGDSALYFCASSQGGQDPSPYFGPGTRLTVT.